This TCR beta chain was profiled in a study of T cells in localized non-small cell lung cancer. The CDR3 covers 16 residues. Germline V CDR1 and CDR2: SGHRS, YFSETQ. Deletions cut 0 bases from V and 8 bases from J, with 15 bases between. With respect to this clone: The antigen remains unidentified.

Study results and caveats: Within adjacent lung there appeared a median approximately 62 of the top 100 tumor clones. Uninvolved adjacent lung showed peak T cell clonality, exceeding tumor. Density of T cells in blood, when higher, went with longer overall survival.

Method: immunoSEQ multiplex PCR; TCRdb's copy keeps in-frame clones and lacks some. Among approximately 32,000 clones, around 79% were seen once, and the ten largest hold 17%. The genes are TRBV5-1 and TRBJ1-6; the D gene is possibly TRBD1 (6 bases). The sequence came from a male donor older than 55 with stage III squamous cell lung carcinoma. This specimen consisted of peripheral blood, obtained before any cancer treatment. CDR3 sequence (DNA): TGCGCCAGCAGCTTGGGCGGTTTGGGGGGCGATTCACCCCTCCACTTT. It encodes CASSLGGLGGDSPLHF.